The rows below give T cell receptor beta chains drawn from one sample of a study of T cells in Graves' hyperthyroidism and ophthalmopathy. TCRdb re-called the multiplex PCR reads with MiXCR, one entry per CDR3 protein. There are under 350,000 distinct CDR3 sequences in the sample; roughly 18% occur only once, and under 55% lies in the top ten. The specimen sequenced was blood. The receptors stem from a woman between 50 and 59 years old with Graves' hyperthyroidism. The conserved cysteine and the conserved F or W are not part of the CDR3 here. The order of the fields is V gene, clone size, J gene, CDR3 protein. Only some rows state a clone size, as once, few, many or a class for expanded clones.

v_gene: TRBV6-2/TRBV6-3
abundance: few
j_gene: TRBJ1-2
CDR3aa: ASSRQNYGYT

v_gene: TRBV7-2
abundance: -
j_gene: TRBJ2-1
CDR3aa: ASSFWEQSSYNEQF

v_gene: TRBV20-1
abundance: many
j_gene: TRBJ2-1
CDR3aa: SARPGTGVGQF

v_gene: TRBV11-2
abundance: many
j_gene: TRBJ1-5
CDR3aa: ASSLDLGGGNQPQH

v_gene: TRBV7-9
abundance: few
j_gene: TRBJ1-1
CDR3aa: ASSLIWDTEAF

v_gene: TRBV18
abundance: -
j_gene: TRBJ2-2
CDR3aa: ASSAGTSNTGELF

v_gene: TRBV7-8
abundance: many
j_gene: TRBJ2-3
CDR3aa: ASSSQDTQY

v_gene: TRBV19
abundance: -
j_gene: TRBJ2-2
CDR3aa: ASSIPGLAGGNTGELF

v_gene: TRBV19
abundance: few
j_gene: TRBJ1-1
CDR3aa: AAMSPDRPRTEAF

v_gene: TRBV19
abundance: few
j_gene: TRBJ2-2
CDR3aa: ASSIALGTGELF

v_gene: TRBV6-5
abundance: many
j_gene: TRBJ1-1
CDR3aa: ASSYQLAGGTEAF

v_gene: TRBV28
abundance: many
j_gene: TRBJ1-2
CDR3aa: ASTGAGQANYGYT

v_gene: TRBV7-6
abundance: -
j_gene: TRBJ1-4
CDR3aa: ASSLRGVATNEKLF

v_gene: TRBV28
abundance: few
j_gene: TRBJ2-4
CDR3aa: ASSPHRAYKNIQY

v_gene: TRBV6-1
abundance: many
j_gene: TRBJ2-3
CDR3aa: ASSYGDREADTQY

v_gene: TRBV14
abundance: -
j_gene: TRBJ2-5
CDR3aa: ASSRGRGETQY

v_gene: TRBV20-1
abundance: many
j_gene: TRBJ1-5
CDR3aa: SARDLTGAGPQH

v_gene: TRBV28
abundance: many
j_gene: TRBJ2-6
CDR3aa: ASSFFGSGANVLT

v_gene: TRBV18
abundance: -
j_gene: TRBJ2-2
CDR3aa: ASSPHSTGELF

v_gene: TRBV18
abundance: many
j_gene: TRBJ1-2
CDR3aa: ASSPRTGSANYGYT

v_gene: TRBV11-2
abundance: many
j_gene: TRBJ2-1
CDR3aa: ASSSLAGAYNEQF

v_gene: TRBV5-1
abundance: many
j_gene: TRBJ2-1
CDR3aa: ASSEGRGSSYNEQF

v_gene: TRBV7-2
abundance: -
j_gene: TRBJ1-5
CDR3aa: ASSLQTGLGNQPQH

v_gene: TRBV20-1
abundance: -
j_gene: TRBJ2-2
CDR3aa: SARDYRGNTGELF

v_gene: TRBV18
abundance: many
j_gene: TRBJ2-7
CDR3aa: ASSREDEQY

v_gene: TRBV6-1
abundance: -
j_gene: TRBJ1-1
CDR3aa: ASSEAFGLAGGGTEAF

v_gene: TRBV3-1
abundance: many
j_gene: TRBJ1-4
CDR3aa: ASSQGTGLDEKLF

v_gene: TRBV2
abundance: many
j_gene: TRBJ2-7
CDR3aa: ASTSTGSGLNEQY

v_gene: TRBV10-3
abundance: many
j_gene: TRBJ2-5
CDR3aa: AISAGGEGWTTQY

v_gene: TRBV6-1
abundance: few
j_gene: TRBJ1-1
CDR3aa: ASRQGGNTEAF

v_gene: TRBV18
abundance: many
j_gene: TRBJ2-5
CDR3aa: ASSPGDQETQY

v_gene: TRBV20-1
abundance: -
j_gene: TRBJ1-5
CDR3aa: SADNRGPQPQH

v_gene: TRBV2
abundance: few
j_gene: TRBJ2-7
CDR3aa: ASTATGGTEQY

v_gene: TRBV29-1
abundance: -
j_gene: TRBJ1-1
CDR3aa: SVDPAPPHAHGTEGLNTEAF

v_gene: TRBV28
abundance: many
j_gene: TRBJ2-3
CDR3aa: ASSYRQGPTDTQY

v_gene: TRBV6-1
abundance: -
j_gene: TRBJ2-5
CDR3aa: ASSEASGAGETQY

v_gene: TRBV20-1
abundance: many
j_gene: TRBJ2-3
CDR3aa: SARSASGPQGGTDTQY

v_gene: TRBV12-5
abundance: few
j_gene: TRBJ1-2
CDR3aa: ASASTDPYGYT